This T cell receptor beta chain was recorded in a study of T-cell reconstitution after alpha-beta-depleted transplantation in children. The CDR3 is 17 residues long. Trimming took off 0 bases at V and 0 bases at J, with 12 bases between the two ends. Per germline, CDR1 SGHRS and CDR2 YFSETQ. A library of TCRbeta sequences, prepared with unique molecular identifiers, was generated. MiXCR, run by TCRdb on the PCR reads, gives a single entry per CDR3 protein. The top ten clones hold 2% to 2.5% of a sample with about 460,000 distinct CDR3 sequences, 10% to 13% of them seen once. This clonotype was observed many times.

The chain combines TRBV5-1 with TRBJ2-2; no firm D call. The sequences come from PBMCs, collected before TCRalphabeta/CD19-depleted stem cell transplant. The clonotype comes from a child under 10 years old with inherited bone marrow failure, due to receive a stem cell transplant. The CDR3 DNA reads as TGCGCCAGCAGCTTGGGACCCGATACAGCGAACACCGGGGAGCTGTTTTTT. This encodes CASSLGPDTANTGELFF.